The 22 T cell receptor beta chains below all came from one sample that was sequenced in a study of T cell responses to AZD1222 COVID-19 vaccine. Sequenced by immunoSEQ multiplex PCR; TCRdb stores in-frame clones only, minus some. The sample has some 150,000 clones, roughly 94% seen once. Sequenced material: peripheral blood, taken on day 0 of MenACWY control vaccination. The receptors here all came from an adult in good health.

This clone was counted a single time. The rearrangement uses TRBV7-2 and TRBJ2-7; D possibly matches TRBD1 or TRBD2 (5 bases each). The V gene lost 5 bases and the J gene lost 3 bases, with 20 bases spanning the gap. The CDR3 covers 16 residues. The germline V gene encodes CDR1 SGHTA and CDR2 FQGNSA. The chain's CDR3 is CASSKGDLGPIYEQYF. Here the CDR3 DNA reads TGTGCCAGCAGCAAAGGGGACCTCGGCCCCATCTACGAGCAGTACTTC.

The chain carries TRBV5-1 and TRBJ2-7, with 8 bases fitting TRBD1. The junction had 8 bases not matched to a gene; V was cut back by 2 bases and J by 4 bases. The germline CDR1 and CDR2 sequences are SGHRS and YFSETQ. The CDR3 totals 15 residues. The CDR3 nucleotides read TGCGCCAGCAGCTTATTGACAGGGGTAACGTACGAGCAGTACTTC. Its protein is CASSLLTGVTYEQYF. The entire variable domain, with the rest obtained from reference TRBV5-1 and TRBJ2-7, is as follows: KAGVTQTPRYLIKTRGQQVTLSCSPISGHRSVSWYQQTPGQGLQFLFEYFSETQRNKGNFPGRFSGRQFSNSRSEMNVSTLELGDSALYLCASSLLTGVTYEQYFGPGTRLTVT.

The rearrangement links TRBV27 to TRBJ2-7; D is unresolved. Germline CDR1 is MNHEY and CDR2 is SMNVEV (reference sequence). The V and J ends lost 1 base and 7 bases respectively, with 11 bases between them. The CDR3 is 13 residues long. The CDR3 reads CASSLFTLGEQYF. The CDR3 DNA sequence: TGTGCCAGCAGTTTATTCACTTTGGGGGAGCAGTACTTC.

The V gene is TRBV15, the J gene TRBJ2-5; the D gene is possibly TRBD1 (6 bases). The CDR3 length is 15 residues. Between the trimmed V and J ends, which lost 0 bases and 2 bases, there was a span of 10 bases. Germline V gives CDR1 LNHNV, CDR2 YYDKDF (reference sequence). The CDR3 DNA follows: TGTGCCACCAGCAGAGATCAACAGGGACAAGAGACCCAGTACTTC. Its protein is CATSRDQQGQETQYF.

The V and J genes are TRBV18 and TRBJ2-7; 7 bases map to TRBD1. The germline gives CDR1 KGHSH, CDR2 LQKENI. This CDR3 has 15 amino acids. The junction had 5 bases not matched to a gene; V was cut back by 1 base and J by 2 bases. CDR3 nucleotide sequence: TGTGCCAGCTCACCACTTGGGGACAGCGCCTACGAGCAGTACTTC. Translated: CASSPLGDSAYEQYF.

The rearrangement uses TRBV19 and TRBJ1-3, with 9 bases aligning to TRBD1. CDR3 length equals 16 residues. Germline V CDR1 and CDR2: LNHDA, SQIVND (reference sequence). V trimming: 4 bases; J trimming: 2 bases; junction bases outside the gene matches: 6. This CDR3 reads CASSTLGQGAGNTIYF. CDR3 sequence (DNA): TGTGCCAGTAGTACACTGGGACAGGGAGCTGGAAACACCATATATTTT.

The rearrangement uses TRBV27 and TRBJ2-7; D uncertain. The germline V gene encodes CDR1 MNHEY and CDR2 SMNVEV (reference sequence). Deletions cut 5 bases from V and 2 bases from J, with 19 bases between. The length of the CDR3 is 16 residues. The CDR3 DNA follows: TGTGCCAGCAGTCAAAGTGGGGTGATCCCCACCTACGAGCAGTACTTC. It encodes CASSQSGVIPTYEQYF.

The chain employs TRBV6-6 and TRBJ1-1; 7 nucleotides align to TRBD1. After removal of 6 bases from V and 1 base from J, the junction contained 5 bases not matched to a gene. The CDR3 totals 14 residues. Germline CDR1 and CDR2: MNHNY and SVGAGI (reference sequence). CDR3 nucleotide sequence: TGTGCCAGCAGGGTACAGGGGAGGAACACTGAAGCTTTCTTT. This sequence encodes CASRVQGRNTEAFF.

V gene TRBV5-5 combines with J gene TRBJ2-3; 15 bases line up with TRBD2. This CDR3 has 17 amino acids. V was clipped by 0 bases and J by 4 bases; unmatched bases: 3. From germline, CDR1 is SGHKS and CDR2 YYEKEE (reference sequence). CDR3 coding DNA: TGTGCCAGCAGCTTGGGGGGACTAGCGGGAGGCGCAGATACGCAGTATTTT. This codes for CASSLGGLAGGADTQYF.

The CDR3 loop reads CASSWGKTGNTIYF. As DNA, the CDR3 is TGTGCCAGCAGCTGGGGGAAAACTGGAAACACCATATATTTT. The chain joins TRBV11-3 to TRBJ1-3, with TRBD1 as a possible D gene (5 bases). The germline gives CDR1 SGHNT, CDR2 YENEEA. V lost 4 bases and J lost 2, with 9 bases in between. The length of the CDR3 is 14 residues.

The CDR3 spells CATGPAGVSYNEQFF. CDR3 sequence (DNA): TGTGCCACCGGCCCGGCGGGGGTCTCCTACAATGAGCAGTTCTTC. V usage is TRBV10-3 and J usage is TRBJ2-1; TRBD2 aligns across 7 bases. V gave up 10 bases and J gave up 0 bases; unmatched junction bases: 9. This CDR3 spans 15 amino acids. In germline, CDR1 is ENHRY, CDR2 SYGVKD.

Written as DNA, the CDR3 is TGTGCCTGGACTGCAGACCGAGGAACTGAAGCTTTCTTT. Its translation is CAWTADRGTEAFF. The J gene is TRBJ1-1, the V gene TRBV30; unclear D gene. The germline CDR1 and CDR2 sequences are GTSNPN and SVGIG (reference sequence). The CDR3 has 13 residues. V was shortened by 4 bases and J by 5 bases, with 14 bases between the two germline ends.

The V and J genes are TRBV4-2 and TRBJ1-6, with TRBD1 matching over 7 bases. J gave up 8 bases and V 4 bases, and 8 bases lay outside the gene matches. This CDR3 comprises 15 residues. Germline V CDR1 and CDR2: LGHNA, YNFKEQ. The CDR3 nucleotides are TGTGCCAGCAGCCCAACGACAGGGAAGCATTCACCCCTCCACTTT. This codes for CASSPTTGKHSPLHF.

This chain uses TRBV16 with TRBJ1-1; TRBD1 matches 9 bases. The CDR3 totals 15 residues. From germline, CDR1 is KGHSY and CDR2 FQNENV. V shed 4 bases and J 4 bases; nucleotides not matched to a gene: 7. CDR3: CASSPRTGEGTEAFF. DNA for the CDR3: TGTGCCAGCAGCCCGAGGACAGGGGAGGGCACTGAAGCTTTCTTT.

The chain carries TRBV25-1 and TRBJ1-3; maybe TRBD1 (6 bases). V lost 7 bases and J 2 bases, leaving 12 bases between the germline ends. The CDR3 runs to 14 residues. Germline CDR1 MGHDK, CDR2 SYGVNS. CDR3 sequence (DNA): TGTGCCAGCACTTACAGGGAACCTGGAAACACCATATATTTT. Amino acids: CASTYREPGNTIYF.

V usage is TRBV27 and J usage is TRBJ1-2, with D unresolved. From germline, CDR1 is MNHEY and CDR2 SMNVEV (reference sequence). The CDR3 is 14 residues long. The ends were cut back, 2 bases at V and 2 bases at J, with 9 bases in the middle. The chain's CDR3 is CASSLQGQNYGYTF. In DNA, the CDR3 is TGTGCCAGCAGTTTACAAGGCCAGAACTATGGCTACACCTTC.

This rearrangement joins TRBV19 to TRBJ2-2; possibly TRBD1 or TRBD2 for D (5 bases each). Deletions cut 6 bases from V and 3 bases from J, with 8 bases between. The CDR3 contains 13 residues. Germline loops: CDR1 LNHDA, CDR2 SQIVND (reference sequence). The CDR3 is CASSGTYTGELFF. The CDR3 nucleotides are TGTGCCAGTAGCGGGACCTACACCGGGGAGCTGTTTTTT.

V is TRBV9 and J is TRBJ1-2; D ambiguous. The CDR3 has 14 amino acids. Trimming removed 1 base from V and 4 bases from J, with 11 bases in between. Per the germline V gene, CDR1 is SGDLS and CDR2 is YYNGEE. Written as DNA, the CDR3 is TGTGCCAGCAGCGTATCAGAAGGAGGCTATGGCTACACCTTC. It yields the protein CASSVSEGGYGYTF.

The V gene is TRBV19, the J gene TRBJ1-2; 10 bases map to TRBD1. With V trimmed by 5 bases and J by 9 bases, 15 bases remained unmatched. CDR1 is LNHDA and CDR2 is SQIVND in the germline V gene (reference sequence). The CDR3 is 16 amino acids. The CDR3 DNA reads TGTGCCAGTAGTTCCGGGACAGGGGACTCCCGGTGGCGCTACACCTTC. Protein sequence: CASSSGTGDSRWRYTF.

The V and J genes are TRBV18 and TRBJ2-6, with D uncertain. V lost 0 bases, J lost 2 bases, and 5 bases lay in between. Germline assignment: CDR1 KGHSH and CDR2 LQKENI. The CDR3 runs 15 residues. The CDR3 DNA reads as TGTGCCAGCTCACCACCGACGCCTGGGGCCAACGTCCTGACTTTC. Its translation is CASSPPTPGANVLTF.

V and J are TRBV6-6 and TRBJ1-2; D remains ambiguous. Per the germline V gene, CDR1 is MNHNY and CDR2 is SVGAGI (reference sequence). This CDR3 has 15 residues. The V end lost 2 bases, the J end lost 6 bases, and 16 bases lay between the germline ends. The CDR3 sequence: CASSYPRASGNGYTF. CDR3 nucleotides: TGTGCCAGCAGTTACCCCCGGGCCTCGGGCAATGGCTACACCTTC.

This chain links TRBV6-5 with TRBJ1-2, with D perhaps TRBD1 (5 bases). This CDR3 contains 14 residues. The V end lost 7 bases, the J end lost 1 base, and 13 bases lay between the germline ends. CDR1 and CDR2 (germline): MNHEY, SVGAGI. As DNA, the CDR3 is TGTGCCAGCATTCCGACAGTGCTTAACTATGGCTACACCTTC. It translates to CASIPTVLNYGYTF.